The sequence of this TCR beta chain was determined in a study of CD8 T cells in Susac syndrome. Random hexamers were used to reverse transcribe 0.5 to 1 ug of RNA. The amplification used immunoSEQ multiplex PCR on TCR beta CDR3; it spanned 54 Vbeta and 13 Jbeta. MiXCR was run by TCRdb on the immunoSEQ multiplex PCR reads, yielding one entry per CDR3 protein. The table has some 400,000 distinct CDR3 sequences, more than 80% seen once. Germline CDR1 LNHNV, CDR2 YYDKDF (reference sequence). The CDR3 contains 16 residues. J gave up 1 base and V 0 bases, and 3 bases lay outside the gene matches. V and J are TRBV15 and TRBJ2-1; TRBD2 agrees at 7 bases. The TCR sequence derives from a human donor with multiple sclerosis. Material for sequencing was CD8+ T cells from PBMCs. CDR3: CATSRDWGGSYNEQFF. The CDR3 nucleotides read TGTGCCACCAGCAGAGATTGGGGGGGATCCTACAATGAGCAGTTCTTC. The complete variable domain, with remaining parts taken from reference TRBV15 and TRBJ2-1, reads DAMVIQNPRYQVTQFGKPVTLSCSQTLNHNVMYWYQQKSSQAPKLLFHYYDKDFNNEADTPDNFQSRRPNTSFCFLDIRSPGLGDTAMYLCATSRDWGGSYNEQFFGPGTRLTVL.